In this sample, the clone carrying this TCR beta chain turned up many times. This sample was taken from a study of T cells in Graves' hyperthyroidism and ophthalmopathy. CDR1 and CDR2 (germline): SEHNR, FQNEAQ (reference sequence). V lost 1 base and J 3 bases, leaving 22 bases between the germline ends. This CDR3 region has 19 residues. Regions amplified from RNA transcripts were the TCR beta CDR3 regions. First-round RT-PCR targeting the TCR CDR3 was performed with the HTBI primer set. MiXCR was run by TCRdb on the multiplex PCR reads, yielding one entry per CDR3 protein. The profile covers more than 300,000 distinct CDR3 sequences, with less than 20% appearing a single time and around two fifths taken by the ten largest.

Sequencing was done on a sample of blood. This TCR was recovered from a man aged 18 to 30 with Graves' ophthalmopathy. The genes are TRBV7-9 and TRBJ1-5; D possibly corresponds to TRBD1 (5 bases). The CDR3 DNA reads as TGTGCCAGCAGCTTAGTTTCGGAATATGGAAGGGGAACCAATCAGCCCCAGCATTTT. It is translated as CASSLVSEYGRGTNQPQHF.